These 20 T cell receptor beta chains were sequenced from one sample in a study of PD-L1 blockade in urothelial cancer. Assay used: immunoSEQ multiplex PCR; TCRdb lists only in-frame clones, some missing. This repertoire shows approximately 110,000 clones, 70% to 85% found once; its top ten account for about 2.3%. Sequences were derived from PBMCs, sampled around atezolizumab (anti-PD-L1) treatment. The receptor set was obtained from a man between 45 and 60 years old with urothelial cancer.

This clone was detected a few times. This chain connects TRBV28 to TRBJ1-1; no clear D. V lost 8 bases to trimming and J lost 5 bases, with 9 bases between them. The germline CDR1 and CDR2 sequences are MDHEN and SYDVKM. CDR3 length: 11 residues. CDR3: CASRLTTEAFF. The CDR3 DNA is TGTGCCAGCCGACTGACGACTGAAGCTTTCTTT.

V and J are TRBV5-1 and TRBJ2-1; maybe TRBD2 (6 bases). Germline CDR1 and CDR2: SGHRS and YFSETQ. CDR3 length equals 14 residues. The V end lost 2 bases, the J end lost 6 bases, and 12 bases lay between the germline ends. This CDR3 reads CASSFAGGVNEQFF. DNA for the CDR3: TGCGCCAGCAGCTTTGCCGGCGGGGTCAATGAGCAGTTCTTC.

The V and J genes are TRBV19 and TRBJ1-1; D ambiguous. CDR1 is LNHDA, CDR2 SQIVND, per germline (reference sequence). The CDR3 sequence is 13 residues long. Trimming stripped 6 bases from V and 0 bases from J, with 8 bases between. The chain's CDR3 is CASRSRMNTEAFF. CDR3 bases: TGTGCCAGTAGATCGAGGATGAACACTGAAGCTTTCTTT.

The chain joins TRBV7-8 to TRBJ2-1; D is perhaps TRBD2 (7 bases). The CDR3 loop spans 19 amino acids. Trimming shortened V by 2 bases and J by 1 base, and 21 bases separated the two germline ends. Germline V CDR1 and CDR2: SGHVS, FQNEAQ. CDR3: CASSLLARGARGSYNEQFF. DNA of the CDR3: TGTGCCAGCAGCTTATTGGCCCGGGGGGCCAGAGGATCCTACAATGAGCAGTTCTTC.

This clone is medium-sized within its sample. The chain recombines TRBV28 with TRBJ2-1, with 12 positions matching TRBD2. V lost 5 bases, J lost 4 bases, and 12 bases stayed unmatched. The CDR3 consists of 18 residues. Germline V gives CDR1 MDHEN, CDR2 SYDVKM. CDR3 DNA: TGTGCCAGCAGTCTAGGCACCGGGACTAGCGGGCCATACAATGAGCAGTTCTTC. It specifies CASSLGTGTSGPYNEQFF.

About this clone: Other DNA sequences in this specimen translate into the identical CDR3. V gene TRBV20-1 combines with J gene TRBJ2-1; the D is unclear. CDR3 size: 11 residues. V lost 3 bases, J lost 4 bases, and 4 bases lay in between. Germline-derived CDR1 and CDR2 are DFQATT and SNEGSKA (reference sequence). The CDR3 loop reads CSASQYNEQFF. The CDR3 DNA reads as TGCAGTGCTAGCCAGTACAATGAGCAGTTCTTC.

The chain recombines TRBV30 with TRBJ2-5; perhaps TRBD2 as D (5 bases). The V and J ends lost 2 bases and 5 bases respectively, with 21 bases between them. This CDR3 spans 16 amino acids. Germline values: CDR1 GTSNPN, CDR2 SVGIG (reference sequence). DNA of the CDR3: TGTGCCTGGAGTCTACCCCGCGGCCTCAGGAGGGAGACCCAGTACTTC. This sequence encodes CAWSLPRGLRRETQYF.

The DNA of the CDR3 is TGCGCCAGCAGCAATCCGGGACTAGCGGGAGTGTTGGATTATACGCAGTATTTT. This gives the protein CASSNPGLAGVLDYTQYF. The chain combines TRBV5-1 with TRBJ2-3; 14 bases align to TRBD2. The CDR3 runs 18 residues. The ends lost 4 bases at V and 7 bases at J; junction bases unmatched: 14. Germline lookup yields CDR1 SGHRS and CDR2 YFSETQ.

The chain employs TRBV19 and TRBJ2-7; 9 bases align to TRBD1. J lost 7 bases, V lost 3 bases, and 7 bases had no gene match. Germline assignment: CDR1 LNHDA and CDR2 SQIVND (reference sequence). CDR3 size: 14 residues. CDR3 loop: CASSIGQGRGEQYF. Written as DNA, the CDR3 is TGTGCCAGTAGTATTGGACAGGGGAGAGGAGAGCAGTACTTC.

CDR3 DNA: TGTGCCAGCAGCCCACAACCGCGGGGGGGCGGGAATGAGCAGTTCTTC. Protein product: CASSPQPRGGGNEQFF. This sequence joins TRBV11-2 and TRBJ2-1; TRBD2 agrees at 9 bases. Trimming took 5 bases from V and 7 from J; bases not matched to a gene: 12. Germline assignment: CDR1 SGHAT and CDR2 FQNNGV. The CDR3 covers 16 residues.

The chain employs TRBV4-2 and TRBJ2-2; 8 bases map to TRBD1. Trimming removed 7 bases from V and 4 bases from J; junction bases left unmatched: 14. Germline-derived CDR1 and CDR2 are LGHNA and YNFKEQ. CDR3 length: 17 amino acids. The CDR3 region has the DNA TGTGCCAGCATCTCAAGAGTTGGACAGGGAGTCACCGGGGAGCTGTTTTTT. Amino acid sequence: CASISRVGQGVTGELFF.

The J gene is TRBJ2-1, the V gene TRBV7-6; D is unresolved. The CDR3 has 13 amino acids. Germline CDR1 reads SGHVS; CDR2 reads FNYEAQ. Trimming left V 5 bases short and J 7 bases short, with 12 bases between. The CDR3 DNA sequence: TGTGCCAGCAGCCCCAGACTGGAAAATGAGCAGTTCTTC. It is translated as CASSPRLENEQFF.

The chain carries TRBV28 and TRBJ1-1; a weak D match, TRBD1 (6 bases). This CDR3 spans 16 amino acids. Germline V gene lookup returns CDR1 MDHEN and CDR2 SYDVKM. The V end lost 6 bases, the J end lost 1 base, and 18 bases lay between the germline ends. CDR3 nucleotides: TGTGCCAGCAGACCACGAAAAGGGGGGGCGAACACTGAAGCTTTCTTT. Amino acids: CASRPRKGGANTEAFF.

V and J are TRBV20-1 and TRBJ2-7; D gene unclear. V lost 6 bases and J 3 bases, leaving 9 bases between the germline ends. CDR3 length: 11 residues. CDR1 and CDR2 (germline): DFQATT, SNEGSKA (reference sequence). The CDR3 DNA is TGCAGTGCAACTTCGCACTACGAGCAGTACTTC. Encoded protein: CSATSHYEQYF.

In this sample, this clone turned up a few times. The chain combines TRBV7-9 with TRBJ2-2, with a weak D call TRBD1 (6 bases). This CDR3 region has 16 residues. The V gene lost 6 bases and the J gene lost 3 bases, with 17 bases spanning the gap. Germline assignment: CDR1 SEHNR and CDR2 FQNEAQ (reference sequence). The CDR3 DNA reads as TGTGCCAGCAGAGCTCCACACAGGGCGGACACCGGGGAGCTGTTTTTT. Amino acid sequence: CASRAPHRADTGELFF. The full variable domain, in which reference TRBV7-9 and TRBJ2-2 provide the parts outside the CDR3, is DTGVSQNPRHKITKRGQNVTFRCDPISEHNRLYWYRQTLGQGPEFLTYFQNEAQLEKSRLLSDRFSAERPKGSFSTLEIQRTEQGDSAMYLCASRAPHRADTGELFFGEGSRLTVL.

The V and J genes are TRBV7-9 and TRBJ1-4; tentative D call: TRBD1 (6 bases). V gave up 3 bases and J gave up 4 bases, with 12 bases separating them. Looked up from germline, CDR1 is SEHNR and CDR2 is FQNEAQ (reference sequence). CDR3 length equals 15 residues. The CDR3 DNA reads TGTGCCAGCAGCTTCAGGGGCGGGGGTAATGAAAAACTGTTTTTT. Translated, it gives CASSFRGGGNEKLFF.

This clone was detected once. The chain uses TRBV28 and TRBJ2-7, with 11 positions matching TRBD2. In germline, CDR1 is MDHEN, CDR2 SYDVKM. V was pared by 6 bases and J by 4 bases, with 8 bases of the junction left unmatched. The CDR3 spans 15 residues. Here the CDR3 DNA reads TGTGCCAGCAGCCCCGCCGGGACTAGCGGATACGAGCAGTACTTC. It codes for CASSPAGTSGYEQYF.

The rearrangement uses TRBV6-5 and TRBJ1-1; weak D call: TRBD1 (6 bases). The germline V and J ends were trimmed by 5 bases and 0 bases, with 10 bases remaining between them. From germline, CDR1 is MNHEY and CDR2 SVGAGI. CDR3 length: 14 residues. CDR3 sequence (DNA): TGTGCCAGCAGTCCGGGACACATGAACACTGAAGCTTTCTTT. Encoded protein: CASSPGHMNTEAFF.

The genes are TRBV5-1 and TRBJ2-3; 10 bases align to TRBD2. V was pared by 4 bases and J by 3 bases, with 8 bases of the junction left unmatched. CDR1 SGHRS and CDR2 YFSETQ come from the germline V gene. CDR3 size: 16 residues. CDR3 residues: CASSPGTSVETDTQYF. CDR3 in DNA: TGCGCCAGCAGCCCGGGGACTAGCGTAGAAACAGATACGCAGTATTTT.

The rearrangement links TRBV7-3 to TRBJ2-1; 10 bases align to TRBD2. The junction had 4 bases not matched to a gene; V was cut back by 2 bases and J by 0 bases. Germline loops: CDR1 SGHTA, CDR2 FQGTGA. The length of the CDR3 is 17 residues. The CDR3 is CASSLVSGGSSYNEQFF. Here the CDR3 DNA reads TGTGCCAGCAGCTTAGTTAGCGGGGGGAGCTCCTACAATGAGCAGTTCTTC.